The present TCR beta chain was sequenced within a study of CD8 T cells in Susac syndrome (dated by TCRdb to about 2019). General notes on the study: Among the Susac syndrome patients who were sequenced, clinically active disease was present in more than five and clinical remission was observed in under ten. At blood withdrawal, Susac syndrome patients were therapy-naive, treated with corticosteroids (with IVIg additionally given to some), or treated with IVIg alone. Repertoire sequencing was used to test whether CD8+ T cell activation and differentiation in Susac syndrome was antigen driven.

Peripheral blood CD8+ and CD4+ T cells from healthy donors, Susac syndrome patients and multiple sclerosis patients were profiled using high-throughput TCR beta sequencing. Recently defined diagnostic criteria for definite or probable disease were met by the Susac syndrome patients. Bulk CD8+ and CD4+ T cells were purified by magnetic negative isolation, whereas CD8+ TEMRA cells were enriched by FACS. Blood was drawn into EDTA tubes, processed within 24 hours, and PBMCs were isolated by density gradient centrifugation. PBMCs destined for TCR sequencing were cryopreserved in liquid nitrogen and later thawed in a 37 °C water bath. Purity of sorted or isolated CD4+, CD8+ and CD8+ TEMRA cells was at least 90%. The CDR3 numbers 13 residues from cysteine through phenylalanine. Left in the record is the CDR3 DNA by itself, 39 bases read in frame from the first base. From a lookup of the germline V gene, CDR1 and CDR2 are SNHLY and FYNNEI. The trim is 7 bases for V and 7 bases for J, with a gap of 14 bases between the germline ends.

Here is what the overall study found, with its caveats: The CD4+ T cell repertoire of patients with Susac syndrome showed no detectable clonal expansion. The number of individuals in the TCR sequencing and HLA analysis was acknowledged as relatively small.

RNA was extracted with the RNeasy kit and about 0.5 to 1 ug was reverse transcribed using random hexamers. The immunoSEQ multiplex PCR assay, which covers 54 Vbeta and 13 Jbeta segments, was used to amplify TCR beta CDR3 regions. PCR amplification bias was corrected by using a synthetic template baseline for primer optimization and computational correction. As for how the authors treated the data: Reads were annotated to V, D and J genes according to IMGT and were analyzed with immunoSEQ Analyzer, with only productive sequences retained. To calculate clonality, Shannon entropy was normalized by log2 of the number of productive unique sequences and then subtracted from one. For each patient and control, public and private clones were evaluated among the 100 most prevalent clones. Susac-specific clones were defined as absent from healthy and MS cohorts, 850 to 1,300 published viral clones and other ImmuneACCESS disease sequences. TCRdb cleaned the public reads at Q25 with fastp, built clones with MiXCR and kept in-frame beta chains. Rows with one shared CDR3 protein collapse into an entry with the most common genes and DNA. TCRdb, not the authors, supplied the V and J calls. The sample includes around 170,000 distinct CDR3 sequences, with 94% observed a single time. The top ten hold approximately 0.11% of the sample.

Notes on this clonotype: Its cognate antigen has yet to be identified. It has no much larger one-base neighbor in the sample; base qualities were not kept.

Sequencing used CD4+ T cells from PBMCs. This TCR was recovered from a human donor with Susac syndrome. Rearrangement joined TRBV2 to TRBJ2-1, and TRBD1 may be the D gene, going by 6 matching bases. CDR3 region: CASMAGQSNEQFF. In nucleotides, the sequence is TGTGCCAGCATGGCCGGACAGTCTAATGAGCAGTTCTTC.